This T cell receptor beta chain appears in the sequencing data of a study of CD8 T cells in ankylosing spondylitis. This clonotype was counted a single time. Its antigen is unknown. One entry per CDR3 protein results from TCRdb running MiXCR on the 5' RACE reads. Of about 840,000 distinct CDR3 sequences detected, roughly 12% appear once; the ten largest clones hold less than 0.65%. This CDR3 has 15 residues. V was trimmed by 4 bases and J by 8 bases, leaving 15 bases between them. The germline gives CDR1 MNHEY, CDR2 SMNVEV (reference sequence). Overall study results and limits: Clones linked with disease were CD8+ and fairly uncommon in the peripheral blood. Made up of about eight highly homologous variants, a TCR beta motif appeared characteristic of ankylosing spondylitis blood. Clones linked to disease were reported to show significant enrichment in matched ankylosing spondylitis synovial fluid.

The sequenced sample was blood, either unsorted or a sorted T cell fraction (not recorded which). The V and J genes are TRBV27 and TRBJ1-6, with D perhaps TRBD1 (5 bases). The sequence came from a male donor with ankylosing spondylitis. In DNA, the CDR3 is TGTGCCAGCAGTTCCAGGACAACCCAATATTCACCCCTCCACTTT. Protein product: CASSSRTTQYSPLHF.